Sequencing of this TCR beta chain was carried out in a study of shared T cell receptors in the human thymus. The CDR3 has 16 amino acids. From germline, CDR1 is SQVTM and CDR2 ANQGSEA. Trimming shortened V by 2 bases and J by 0 bases, and 14 bases separated the two germline ends. Clones were sequenced by immunoSEQ multiplex PCR, and TCRdb holds only the in-frame ones, with some missing. Of hundreds of thousands of clones listed, about 89% are singletons. These same records also appear under a second study, on human thymus T cells. That study reports: Each of the donors was a healthy Finnish infant who was undergoing open corrective cardiac surgery for congenital heart defects. Thymus specimens were resections from corrective heart surgery. Use of V and J genes seemed skewed within the thymic and blood repertoires. Thymic repertoires from unrelated individuals overlapped highly, related research reported.

Specimen: thymocytes. This receptor was identified in a boy under two years old with a congenital heart defect. The rearrangement joins TRBV29-1 to TRBJ1-3, with D tentatively TRBD1 (6 bases). CDR3: CSVETQGTSSGNTIYF. The CDR3 DNA follows: TGCAGCGTTGAAACCCAGGGGACCTCCTCTGGAAACACCATATATTTT. Supplemented by reference TRBV29-1 and TRBJ1-3, the full variable domain reads SAVISQKPSRDICQRGTSLTIQCQVDSQVTMMFWYRQQPGQSLTLIATANQGSEATYESGFVIDKFPISRPNLTFSTLTVSNMSPEDSSIYLCSVETQGTSSGNTIYFGEGSWLTVV.